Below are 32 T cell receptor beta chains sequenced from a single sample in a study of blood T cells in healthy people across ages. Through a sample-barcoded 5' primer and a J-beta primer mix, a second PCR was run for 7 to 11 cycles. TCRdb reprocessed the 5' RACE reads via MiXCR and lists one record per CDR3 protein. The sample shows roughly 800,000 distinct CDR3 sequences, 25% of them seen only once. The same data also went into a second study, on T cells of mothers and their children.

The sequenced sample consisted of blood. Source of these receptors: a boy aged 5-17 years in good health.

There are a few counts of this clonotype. As DNA, the CDR3 is TGTGCCAGCAGCTTTTTTGGGAATTACGAGCAGTACTTC. This gives the protein CASSFFGNYEQYF. V gene TRBV7-2 combines with J gene TRBJ2-7; D unresolved. V dropped 3 bases and J dropped 4 bases, with 10 bases sitting between them. Germline V gene data show CDR1 as SGHTA and CDR2 as FQGNSA. The CDR3 sequence is 13 residues long.

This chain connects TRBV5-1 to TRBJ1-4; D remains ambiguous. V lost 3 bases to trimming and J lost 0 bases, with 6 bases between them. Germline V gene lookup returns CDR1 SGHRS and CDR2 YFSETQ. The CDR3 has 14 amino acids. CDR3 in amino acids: CASSSYATNEKLFF. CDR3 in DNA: TGCGCCAGCAGCTCGTATGCAACTAATGAAAAACTGTTTTTT.

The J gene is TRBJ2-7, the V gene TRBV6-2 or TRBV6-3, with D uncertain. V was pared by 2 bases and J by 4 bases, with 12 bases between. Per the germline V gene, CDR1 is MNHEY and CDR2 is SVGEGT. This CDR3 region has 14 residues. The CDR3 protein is CASSYRVKAYEQYF. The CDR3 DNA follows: TGTGCCAGCAGTTACCGTGTGAAAGCTTACGAGCAGTACTTC.

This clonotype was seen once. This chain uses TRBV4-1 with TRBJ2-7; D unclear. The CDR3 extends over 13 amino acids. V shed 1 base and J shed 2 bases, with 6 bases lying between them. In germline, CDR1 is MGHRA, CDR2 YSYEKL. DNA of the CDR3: TGCGCCAGCAGCCAAGTAGAACCCTACGAGCAGTACTTC. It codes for CASSQVEPYEQYF.

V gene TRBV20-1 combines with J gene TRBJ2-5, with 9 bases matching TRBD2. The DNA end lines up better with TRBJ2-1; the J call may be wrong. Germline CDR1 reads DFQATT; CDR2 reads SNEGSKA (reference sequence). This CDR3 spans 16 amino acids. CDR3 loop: CSARGPGLAFVNEQFF. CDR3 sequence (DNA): TGCAGTGCTAGAGGCCCGGGACTAGCTTTTGTCAATGAGCAGTTCTTC.

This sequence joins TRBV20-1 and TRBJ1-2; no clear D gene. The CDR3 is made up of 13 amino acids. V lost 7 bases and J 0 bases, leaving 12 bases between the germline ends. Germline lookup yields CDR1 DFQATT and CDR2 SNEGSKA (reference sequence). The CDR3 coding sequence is TGCAGTGTCAGGTCTGATCCTAACTATGGCTACACCTTC. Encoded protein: CSVRSDPNYGYTF.

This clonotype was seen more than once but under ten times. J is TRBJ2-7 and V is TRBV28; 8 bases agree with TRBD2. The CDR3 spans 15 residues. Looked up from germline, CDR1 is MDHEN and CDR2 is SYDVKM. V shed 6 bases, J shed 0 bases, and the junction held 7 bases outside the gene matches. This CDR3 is CASRSPAGVSYEQYF. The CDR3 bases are TGTGCCAGCAGATCTCCAGCGGGAGTCTCCTACGAGCAGTACTTC.

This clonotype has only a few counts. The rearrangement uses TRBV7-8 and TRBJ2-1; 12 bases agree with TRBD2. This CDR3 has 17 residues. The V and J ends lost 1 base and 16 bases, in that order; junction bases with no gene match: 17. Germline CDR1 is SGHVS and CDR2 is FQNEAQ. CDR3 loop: CASSLGDPGLAGAPSFF. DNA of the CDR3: TGTGCCAGCAGCTTAGGGGATCCGGGACTAGCGGGCGCGCCCTCTTTCTTC.

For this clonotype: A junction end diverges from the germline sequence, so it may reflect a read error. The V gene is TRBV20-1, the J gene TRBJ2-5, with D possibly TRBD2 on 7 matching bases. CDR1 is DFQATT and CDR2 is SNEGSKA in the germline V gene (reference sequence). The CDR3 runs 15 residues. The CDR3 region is CSARVAGAPQETRYF. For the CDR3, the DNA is TGCAGTGCTAGAGTGGCGGGGGCTCCCCAAGAGACCCGGTACTTC.

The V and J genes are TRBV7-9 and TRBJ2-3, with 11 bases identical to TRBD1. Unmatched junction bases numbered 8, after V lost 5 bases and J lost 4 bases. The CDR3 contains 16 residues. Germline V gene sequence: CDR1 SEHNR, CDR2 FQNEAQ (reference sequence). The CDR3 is CASSPRTGGTPDTQYF. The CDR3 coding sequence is TGTGCCAGCAGCCCACGGACAGGGGGCACACCAGATACGCAGTATTTT.

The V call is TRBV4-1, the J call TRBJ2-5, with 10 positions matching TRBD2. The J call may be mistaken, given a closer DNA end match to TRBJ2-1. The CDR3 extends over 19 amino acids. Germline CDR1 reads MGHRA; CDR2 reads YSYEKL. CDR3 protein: CASSQDDSSGSWFNNEQFF. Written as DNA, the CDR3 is TGCGCCAGCAGCCAAGATGACTCTAGCGGGAGCTGGTTTAACAATGAGCAGTTCTTC.

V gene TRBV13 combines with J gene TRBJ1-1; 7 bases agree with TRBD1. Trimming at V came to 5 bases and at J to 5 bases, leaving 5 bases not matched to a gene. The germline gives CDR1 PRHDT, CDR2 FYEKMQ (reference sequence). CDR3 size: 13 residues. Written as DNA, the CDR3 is TGTGCCAGCAGCCCTACAGGGGCTACTGAAGCTTTCTTT. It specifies CASSPTGATEAFF.

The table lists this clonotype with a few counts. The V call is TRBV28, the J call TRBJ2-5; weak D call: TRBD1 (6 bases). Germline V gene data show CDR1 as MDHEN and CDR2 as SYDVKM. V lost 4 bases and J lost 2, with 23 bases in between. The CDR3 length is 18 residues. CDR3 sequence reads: CASSSFRDTGGIQETQYF. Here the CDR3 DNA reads TGTGCCAGCAGTTCTTTCCGGGACACTGGGGGTATACAAGAGACCCAGTACTTC.

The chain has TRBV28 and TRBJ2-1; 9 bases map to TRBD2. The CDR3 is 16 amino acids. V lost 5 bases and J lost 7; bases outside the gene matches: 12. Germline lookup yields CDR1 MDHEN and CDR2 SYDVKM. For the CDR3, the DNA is TGTGCCAGCAGTGCCCGGACTAGCGAACTCCAAAATGAGCAGTTCTTC. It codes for CASSARTSELQNEQFF.

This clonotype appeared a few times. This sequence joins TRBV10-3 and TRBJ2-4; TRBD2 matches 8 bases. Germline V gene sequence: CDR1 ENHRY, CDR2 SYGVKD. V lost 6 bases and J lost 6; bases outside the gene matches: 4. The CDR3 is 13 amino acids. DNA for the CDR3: TGTGCCATCAGCCCGGGACTAGGAAACATTCAGTACTTC. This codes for CAISPGLGNIQYF.

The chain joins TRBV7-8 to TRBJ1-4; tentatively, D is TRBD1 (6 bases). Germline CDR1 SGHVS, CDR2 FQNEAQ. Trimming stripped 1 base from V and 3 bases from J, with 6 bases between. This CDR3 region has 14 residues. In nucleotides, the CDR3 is TGTGCCAGCAGCTTAGAGGGGGCTAATGAAAAACTGTTTTTT. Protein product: CASSLEGANEKLFF.

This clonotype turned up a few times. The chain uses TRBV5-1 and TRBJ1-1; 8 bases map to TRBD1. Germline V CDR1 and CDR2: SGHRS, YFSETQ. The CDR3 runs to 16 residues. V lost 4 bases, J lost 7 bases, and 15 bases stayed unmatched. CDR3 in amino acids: CASSPTGGFDKGEAFF. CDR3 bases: TGCGCCAGCAGCCCAACAGGGGGTTTCGATAAGGGTGAAGCTTTCTTT.

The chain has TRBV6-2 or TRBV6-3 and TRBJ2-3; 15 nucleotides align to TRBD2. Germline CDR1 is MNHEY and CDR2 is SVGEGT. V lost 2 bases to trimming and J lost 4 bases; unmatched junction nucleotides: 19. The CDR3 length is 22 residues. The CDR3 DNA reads TGTGCCAGCAGTTACGCGAACCCCGGCGGACTAGCGGGGGGGACTCCCCCAGATACGCAGTATTTT. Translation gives CASSYANPGGLAGGTPPDTQYF.

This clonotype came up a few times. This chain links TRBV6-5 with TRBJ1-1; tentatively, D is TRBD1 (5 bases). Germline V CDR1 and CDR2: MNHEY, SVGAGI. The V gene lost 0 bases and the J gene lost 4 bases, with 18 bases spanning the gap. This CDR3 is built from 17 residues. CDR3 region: CASSYSPTGKGGTEAFF. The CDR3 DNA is TGTGCCAGCAGTTACTCTCCTACAGGAAAGGGCGGCACTGAAGCTTTCTTT.

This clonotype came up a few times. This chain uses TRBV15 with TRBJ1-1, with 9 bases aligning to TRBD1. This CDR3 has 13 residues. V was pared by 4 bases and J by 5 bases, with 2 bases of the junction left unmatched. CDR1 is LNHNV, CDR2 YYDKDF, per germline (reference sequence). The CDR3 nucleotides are TGTGCCACCAGCATCGACAGGGGGACTGAAGCTTTCTTT. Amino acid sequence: CATSIDRGTEAFF.

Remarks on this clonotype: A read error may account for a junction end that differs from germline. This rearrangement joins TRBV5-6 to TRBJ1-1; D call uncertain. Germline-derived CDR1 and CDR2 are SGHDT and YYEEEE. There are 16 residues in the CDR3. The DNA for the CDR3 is TGTGCCTGCAGCTTGTGGTTATCAGGTTCGATGGCTGAAGCTTTCTTT. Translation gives CACSLWLSGSMAEAFF.

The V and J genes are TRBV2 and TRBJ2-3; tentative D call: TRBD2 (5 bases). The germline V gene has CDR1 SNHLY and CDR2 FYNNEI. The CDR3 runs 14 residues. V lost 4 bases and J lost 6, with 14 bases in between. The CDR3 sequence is CASSGGVKLDTQYF. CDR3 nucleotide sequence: TGTGCCAGCAGTGGGGGAGTTAAGTTGGATACGCAGTATTTT. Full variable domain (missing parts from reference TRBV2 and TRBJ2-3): EPEVTQTPSHQVTQMGQEVILRCVPISNHLYFYWYRQILGQKVEFLVSFYNNEISEKSEIFDDQFSVERPDGSNFTLKIRSTKLEDSAMYFCASSGGVKLDTQYFGPGTRLTVL.

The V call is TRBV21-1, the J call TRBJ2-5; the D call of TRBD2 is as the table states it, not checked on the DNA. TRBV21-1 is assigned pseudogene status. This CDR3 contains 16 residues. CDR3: CASSKDAGSYQETQYF. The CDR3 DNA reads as TGTGCCAGCAGCAAAGATGCGGGCTCCTACCAAGAGACCCAGTACTTC.

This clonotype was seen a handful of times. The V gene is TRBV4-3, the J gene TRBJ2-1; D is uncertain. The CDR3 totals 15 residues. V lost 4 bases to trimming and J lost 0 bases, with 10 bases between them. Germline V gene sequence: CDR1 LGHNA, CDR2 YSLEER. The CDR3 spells CASSRTESSYNEQFF. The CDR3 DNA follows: TGCGCCAGCAGCCGGACGGAAAGCTCCTACAATGAGCAGTTCTTC.

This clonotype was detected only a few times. Here the CDR3 reads CASSLYWDGEKLFF. The CDR3 coding sequence is TGTGCCAGCAGCTTGTACTGGGACGGGGAAAAACTGTTTTTT. V is TRBV5-5 and J is TRBJ1-4, with a possible D match to TRBD1 (5 bases). From germline, CDR1 is SGHKS and CDR2 YYEKEE (reference sequence). This CDR3 spans 14 amino acids. V lost 1 base to trimming and J lost 8 bases, with 12 bases between them.

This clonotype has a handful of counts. This CDR3 is CASSPLPRVNTGELFF. The DNA of the CDR3 is TGCGCCAGCAGCCCTCTGCCGCGGGTAAACACCGGGGAGCTGTTTTTT. The chain combines TRBV4-1 with TRBJ2-2; tentative D call: TRBD2 (5 bases). CDR1 is MGHRA, CDR2 YSYEKL, per germline. This CDR3 comprises 16 residues. V lost 4 bases and J lost 2, with 14 bases in between.

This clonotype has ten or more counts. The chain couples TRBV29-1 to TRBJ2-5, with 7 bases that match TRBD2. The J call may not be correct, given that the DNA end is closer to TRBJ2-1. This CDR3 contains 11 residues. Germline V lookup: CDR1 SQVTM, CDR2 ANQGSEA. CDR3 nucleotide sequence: TGCAGCGTTGGCGGGAGTAATGAGCAGTTCTTC. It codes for CSVGGSNEQFF.

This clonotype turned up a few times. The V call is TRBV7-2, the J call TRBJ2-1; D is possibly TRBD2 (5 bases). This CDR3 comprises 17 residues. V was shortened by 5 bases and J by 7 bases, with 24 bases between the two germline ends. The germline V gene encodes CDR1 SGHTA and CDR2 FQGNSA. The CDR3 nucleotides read TGTGCCAGCAGCCCAGGTTACGGGGAGCAGACGGGAAATGAGCAGTTCTTC. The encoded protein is CASSPGYGEQTGNEQFF.

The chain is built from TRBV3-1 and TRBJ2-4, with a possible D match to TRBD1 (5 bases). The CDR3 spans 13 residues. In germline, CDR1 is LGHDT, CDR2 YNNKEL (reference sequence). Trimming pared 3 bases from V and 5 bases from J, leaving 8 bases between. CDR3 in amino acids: CASSQIQENIQYF. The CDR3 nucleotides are TGTGCCAGCAGCCAGATACAGGAAAACATTCAGTACTTC.

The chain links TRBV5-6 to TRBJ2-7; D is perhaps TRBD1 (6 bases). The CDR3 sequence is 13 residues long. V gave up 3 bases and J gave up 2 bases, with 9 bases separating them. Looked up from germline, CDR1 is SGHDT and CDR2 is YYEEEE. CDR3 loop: CASSYTGPYEQYF. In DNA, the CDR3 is TGTGCCAGCAGCTACACAGGGCCCTACGAGCAGTACTTC.

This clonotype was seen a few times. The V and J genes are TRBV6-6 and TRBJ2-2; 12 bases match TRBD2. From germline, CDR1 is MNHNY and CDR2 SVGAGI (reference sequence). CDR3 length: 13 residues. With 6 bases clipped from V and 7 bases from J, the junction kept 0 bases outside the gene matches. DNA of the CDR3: TGTGCCAGCAGGACTAGCGGGAGCGGGGAGCTGTTTTTT. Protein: CASRTSGSGELFF.

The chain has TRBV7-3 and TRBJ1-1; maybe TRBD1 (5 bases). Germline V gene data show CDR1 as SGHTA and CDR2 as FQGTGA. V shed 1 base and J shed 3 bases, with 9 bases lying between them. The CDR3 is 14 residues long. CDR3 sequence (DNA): TGTGCCAGCAGCTTAAAGGGGCAATACACTGAAGCTTTCTTT. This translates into CASSLKGQYTEAFF. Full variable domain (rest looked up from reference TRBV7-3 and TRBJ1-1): GAGVSQTPSNKVTEKGKYVELRCDPISGHTALYWYRQSLGQGPEFLIYFQGTGAADDSGLPNDRFFAVRPEGSVSTLKIQRTERGDSAVYLCASSLKGQYTEAFFGQGTRLTVV.